The 23 T cell receptor beta chains presented below share a single source sample, sequenced in a study of regulatory T cells in long-lasting Graves disease. Library construction for TCR beta used iRepertoire HTBI primers and Arm-PCR of CDR3 regions. TCRdb ran MiXCR on the multiplex PCR reads and lists one entry per CDR3 protein. There are some 600,000 distinct CDR3 sequences in the sample; around 16% occur only once, and about 12% lies in the top ten. Regarding time point: newly diagnosed GD, antithyroid drugs for less than 3 months. Generation of the TCR library employed RNA extracted from PBMCs. This same sample was also part of a study on T cells in Graves' hyperthyroidism and ophthalmopathy.

The material sequenced was peripheral blood mononuclear cells (PBMCs), taken at new diagnosis, from a patient treated with antithyroid drugs. The receptors originated from a man younger than 35 with Graves disease.

This clonotype appeared many times. The chain uses TRBV7-9 and TRBJ2-1, with TRBD2 as a possible D gene (6 bases). The CDR3 spans 16 residues. V was cut by 0 bases and J by 3 bases, with 12 bases left in between. Germline V gives CDR1 SEHNR, CDR2 FQNEAQ (reference sequence). CDR3 sequence (DNA): TGTGCCAGCAGCTTAGCGAAAGAGACTAGCTACAATGAGCAGTTCTTC. It codes for CASSLAKETSYNEQFF.

This clonotype appeared many times. The rearrangement joins TRBV27 to TRBJ1-2; maybe TRBD1 (5 bases). Germline values: CDR1 MNHEY, CDR2 SMNVEV (reference sequence). The V end lost 0 bases, the J end lost 7 bases, and 12 bases lay between the germline ends. CDR3 length equals 14 residues. The CDR3 coding sequence is TGTGCCAGCAGTTTATCAGGGACCCCGCTTGGCTACACCTTC. Its translation: CASSLSGTPLGYTF.

This clonotype was observed at least ten times. This CDR3 reads CASSKARGTAAVRSNTGELFF. CDR3 nucleotides: TGTGCCAGTAGTAAGGCCCGAGGGACGGCAGCGGTAAGGTCGAACACCGGGGAGCTGTTTTTT. The V and J genes are TRBV19 and TRBJ2-2, with D perhaps TRBD1 or TRBD2 (5 bases each). Germline loops: CDR1 LNHDA, CDR2 SQIVND (reference sequence). The V end lost 4 bases, the J end lost 0 bases, and 27 bases lay between the germline ends. This CDR3 is built from 21 residues.

This clonotype has a handful of counts. The rearrangement uses TRBV7-9 and TRBJ2-2, with a weak D call TRBD2 (5 bases). CDR1 SEHNR and CDR2 FQNEAQ come from the germline V gene (reference sequence). The CDR3 is 14 residues long. Trimming removed 4 bases at V and 4 bases at J, with 10 bases between. DNA of the CDR3: TGTGCCAGCAGCTCTCCCCGGGGCACCGGGGAGCTGTTTTTT. As protein: CASSSPRGTGELFF.

This clonotype appeared many times. The chain uses TRBV3-1 and TRBJ1-2; D not certain. The CDR3 extends over 11 amino acids. Germline lookup yields CDR1 LGHDT and CDR2 YNNKEL (reference sequence). Trimming shortened V by 4 bases and J by 7 bases, and 7 bases separated the two germline ends. Here the CDR3 DNA reads TGTGCCAGCAGCCTCTTGAGTGGCTACACCTTC. This gives the protein CASSLLSGYTF.

This clonotype showed up many times. V is TRBV13 and J is TRBJ2-7; TRBD1 agrees at 7 bases. The V gene's germline CDR1 is PRHDT and CDR2 FYEKMQ (reference sequence). CDR3 size: 14 residues. Trimming removed 0 bases from V and 6 bases from J; junction bases left unmatched: 5. The CDR3, as DNA: TGTGCCAGCAGCTTAGGGGCTGACAGGGCCGAGCAGTACTTC. Its protein is CASSLGADRAEQYF.

This clonotype has a count of ten or more. V usage is TRBV6-1 and J usage is TRBJ1-1; D is ambiguous. Germline V gene sequence: CDR1 MNHNS, CDR2 SASEGT. Between the trimmed V and J ends, which lost 6 bases and 0 bases, there was a span of 14 bases. This CDR3 has 15 residues. In DNA, the CDR3 is TGTGCCAGCAGACCGGGTCCCCTCATGAACACTGAAGCTTTCTTT. This codes for CASRPGPLMNTEAFF.

This clonotype has only a few counts. J is TRBJ2-7 and V is TRBV14; 9 bases map to TRBD2. CDR3 length equals 15 residues. Germline V gives CDR1 SGHDN, CDR2 FVKESK. J gave up 2 bases and V 2 bases, and 4 bases lay outside the gene matches. The CDR3 DNA sequence: TGTGCCAGCAGCCAACTAGCGGGGCGGACCTACGAGCAGTACTTC. This gives the protein CASSQLAGRTYEQYF.

The V gene is TRBV27, the J gene TRBJ2-7, with 7 bases identical to TRBD1. CDR1 and CDR2 from the germline V gene are MNHEY and SMNVEV (reference sequence). The V gene end was trimmed by 8 bases and the J gene end by 1 base; junction bases not matched to a gene: 14. CDR3 length equals 16 residues. CDR3 bases: TGTGCCAGCTCTACCGGCTGGGGACAGCAATCCTACGAGCAGTACTTC. It specifies CASSTGWGQQSYEQYF.

This clonotype appeared many times. The chain is built from TRBV24-1 and TRBJ2-2; D could derive from TRBD1 or TRBD2 (5 bases each). CDR1 KGHDR and CDR2 SFDVKD come from the germline V gene. V shed 5 bases and J shed 5 bases, with 14 bases lying between them. This CDR3 is 15 amino acids long. The CDR3 protein is CATSGPGPRTGELFF. The CDR3 DNA reads TGTGCCACCAGTGGCCCGGGACCAAGGACCGGGGAGCTGTTTTTT.

The rearrangement links TRBV9 to TRBJ2-3, with D unresolved. The germline V and J ends were trimmed by 0 bases and 2 bases, with 7 bases remaining between them. Germline CDR1 is SGDLS and CDR2 is YYNGEE. The CDR3 covers 14 residues. CDR3 nucleotide sequence: TGTGCCAGCAGCGTAGACTTGGACACAGATACGCAGTATTTT. It specifies CASSVDLDTDTQYF.

V gene TRBV6-1 combines with J gene TRBJ1-3, with D hard to call. Looked up from germline, CDR1 is MNHNS and CDR2 is SASEGT. This CDR3 has 15 residues. The V gene lost 7 bases and the J gene lost 0 bases, with 13 bases spanning the gap. The CDR3 loop is CASTPSLLSGNTIYF. CDR3 in DNA: TGTGCCAGCACCCCGTCCTTACTCTCTGGAAACACCATATATTTT.

The V call is TRBV30, the J call TRBJ2-3, with 12 bases fitting TRBD1. Germline lookup yields CDR1 GTSNPN and CDR2 SVGIG (reference sequence). The CDR3 is 14 amino acids. V was pared by 8 bases and J by 2 bases, with 5 bases of the junction left unmatched. The DNA for the CDR3 is TGTGCCGGGGACAGGGGGCCCCCCACAGATACGCAGTATTTT. It specifies CAGDRGPPTDTQYF. The variable domain in full, with the rest retrieved from reference TRBV30 and TRBJ2-3, is SQTIHQWPATLVQPVGSPLSLECTVEGTSNPNLYWYRQAAGRGLQLLFYSVGIGQISSEVPQNLSASRPQDRQFILSSKKLLLSDSGFYLCAGDRGPPTDTQYFGPGTRLTVL.

The table lists this clonotype with many counts. V usage is TRBV7-9 and J usage is TRBJ1-2, with D hard to call. V was trimmed by 5 bases and J by 0 bases, leaving 10 bases between them. The CDR3 is 14 residues long. CDR1 and CDR2 from the germline V gene are SEHNR and FQNEAQ (reference sequence). CDR3 nucleotide sequence: TGTGCCAGCAGCCCCTCTCTGACTAACTATGGCTACACCTTC. Translating it yields CASSPSLTNYGYTF.

In the case of this clonotype: Possible read error: a much larger clone is one base away. V is TRBV24-1 and J is TRBJ2-1; 13 positions match TRBD2. After removal of 4 bases from V and 2 bases from J, the junction contained 4 bases not matched to a gene. The CDR3 covers 17 residues. Germline CDR1 reads KGHDR; CDR2 reads SFDVKD. CDR3 coding DNA: TGTGCCACCAGTGACTGGACTAGCGGGAGTACCTACAATGAGCAGTTCTTC. Its translation is CATSDWTSGSTYNEQFF.

This clonotype was observed many times. The chain links TRBV7-9 to TRBJ1-1, with 8 bases that match TRBD1. This CDR3 is built from 15 residues. J gave up 5 bases and V 2 bases, and 7 bases lay outside the gene matches. Germline CDR1 SEHNR, CDR2 FQNEAQ (reference sequence). Here the CDR3 reads CASSLLTGGDTEAFF. CDR3 in DNA: TGTGCCAGCAGCTTACTAACAGGGGGGGATACTGAAGCTTTCTTT.

The chain has TRBV7-2 and TRBJ2-7, with 7 bases identical to TRBD2. Germline CDR1 and CDR2: SGHTA and FQGNSA. CDR3 size: 20 residues. Losses at the gene ends were 5 bases for V and 1 base for J; bases not matched to a gene: 23. The CDR3 nucleotides read TGTGCCAGCAGCCCTTTTCCCCTCCTTGGCGGGAGTAAGGGTTCCTACGAGCAGTACTTC. This gives the protein CASSPFPLLGGSKGSYEQYF.

In this sample, this clonotype turned up a few times. This sequence joins TRBV28 and TRBJ1-4; the D gene is possibly TRBD1 (6 bases). CDR1 is MDHEN and CDR2 is SYDVKM in the germline V gene. CDR3 size: 12 residues. Trimming left V 5 bases short and J 5 bases short, with 6 bases between. CDR3 region: CASSDRNEKLFF. The CDR3 region has the DNA TGTGCCAGCAGTGACAGGAATGAAAAACTGTTTTTT.

This clonotype was counted a few times. The J gene is TRBJ1-5, the V gene TRBV9, with D perhaps matching TRBD1 (5 bases). There are 17 residues in the CDR3. The V gene lost 3 bases and the J gene lost 0 bases, with 16 bases spanning the gap. CDR1 SGDLS and CDR2 YYNGEE come from the germline V gene. The CDR3 sequence is CASSAGQGYPSNQPQHF. CDR3 sequence (DNA): TGTGCCAGCAGCGCTGGGCAGGGATACCCTAGCAATCAGCCCCAGCATTTT.

This clonotype was recorded many times. The rearrangement joins TRBV6-1 to TRBJ1-1; D gene unclear. With 5 bases removed from V and 4 bases from J, the gap between germline ends came to 8 bases. Germline CDR1 MNHNS, CDR2 SASEGT. The CDR3 consists of 12 residues. The CDR3 sequence is CASSRTTTEAFF. The DNA of the CDR3 is TGTGCCAGCAGTCGTACTACCACTGAAGCTTTCTTT.

The V and J genes are TRBV19 and TRBJ2-1; D ambiguous. The CDR3 loop spans 12 amino acids. The germline V gene encodes CDR1 LNHDA and CDR2 SQIVND (reference sequence). V dropped 1 base and J dropped 5 bases, with 3 bases sitting between them. The CDR3 protein is CASSIGDNEQFF. The DNA of the CDR3 is TGTGCCAGTAGTATAGGGGACAATGAGCAGTTCTTC. The full variable domain, rest sourced from reference TRBV19 and TRBJ2-1, is DGGITQSPKYLFRKEGQNVTLSCEQNLNHDAMYWYRQDPGQGLRLIYYSQIVNDFQKGDIAEGYSVSREKKESFPLTVTSAQKNPTAFYLCASSIGDNEQFFGPGTRLTVL.

The table lists this clonotype with a few counts. CDR3 in DNA: TGTGCCAGCAGTTACGTAGGACTAGCGGGAGAGGGATCCTACGAGCAGTACTTC. Its translation is CASSYVGLAGEGSYEQYF. This rearrangement joins TRBV6-5 to TRBJ2-7; TRBD2 matches 13 bases. Germline-derived CDR1 and CDR2 are MNHEY and SVGAGI. The ends lost 2 bases at V and 1 base at J; junction bases unmatched: 8. CDR3 length: 18 residues.

At least ten counts were recorded for this clonotype. V and J are TRBV7-9 and TRBJ1-5, with 11 positions matching TRBD1. Germline trimming cut 4 bases from V and 7 bases from J; bases unmatched to any gene: 12. Germline CDR1 reads SEHNR; CDR2 reads FQNEAQ (reference sequence). The CDR3 runs 17 residues. DNA of the CDR3: TGTGCCAGCAGCTGGGGCGCGGGACAGGGGGACCGGCAGCCCCAGCATTTT. It yields the protein CASSWGAGQGDRQPQHF.